A selection of T cell receptor beta chains follows, all from one sample in a study of cytomegalovirus exposure and HLA in healthy donors. Measured with immunoSEQ multiplex PCR; TCRdb has only the in-frame clones, and not every one. The sample holds about 160,000 clones, 75% to 85% seen once. The sequencing sample was made of PBMCs. Every receptor here comes from a man aged 25-40 years in good health and CMV-seronegative. The CDR3 runs from the conserved cysteine through the conserved F or W. The D gene is left open where the match is weak. A row's size may be missing; if present it is once, few, many or a size class.

few,TRBV15,TRBJ2-7,TRBD1,CATSREGTGLYEQYF,TGTGCCACCAGCAGAGAGGGGACAGGACTCTACGAGCAGTACTTC
.,TRBV4-2,TRBJ2-1,TRBD2,CASTGTKAYNEQFF,TGTGCCAGCACCGGGACTAAGGCGTACAATGAGCAGTTCTTC
.,TRBV27,TRBJ1-4,TRBD1,CASRTGGVEKLFF,TGTGCCAGCAGGACAGGGGGCGTCGAAAAACTGTTTTTT
.,TRBV4-3,TRBJ1-4,TRBD1,CASSRSHPGQSNEKLFF,TGCGCCAGCAGCCGCTCGCACCCGGGACAGTCTAATGAAAAACTGTTTTTT
.,TRBV9,TRBJ2-1,.,CASSSGIDEQFF,TGTGCCAGCAGCTCGGGGATCGATGAGCAGTTCTTC
.,TRBV6-6,TRBJ2-7,.,CASSSPTLLSYEQYF,TGTGCCAGCAGTTCGCCGACTCTTCTCTCCTACGAGCAGTACTTC
few,TRBV29-1,TRBJ2-5,TRBD2,CSVSARAGGAEETQYF,TGCAGCGTTTCGGCGAGAGCGGGAGGGGCTGAAGAGACCCAGTACTTC
.,TRBV7-2,TRBJ1-2,TRBD1,CASSLALGQLANYGYTF,TGTGCCAGCAGCTTAGCGTTGGGACAGCTCGCTAACTATGGCTACACCTTC
.,TRBV15,TRBJ1-5,.,CATGGQSLNQPQHF,TGTGCCACCGGCGGACAGTCCCTCAATCAGCCCCAGCATTTT
.,TRBV11-2,TRBJ1-5,TRBD1,CASSLVTVTGVRQPQHF,TGTGCCAGCAGCTTAGTAACTGTGACAGGGGTTCGTCAGCCCCAGCATTTT
.,TRBV11-2,TRBJ1-5,.,CASSSPRDKNQPQHF,TGTGCCAGCAGCTCCCCCCGGGACAAAAATCAGCCCCAGCATTTT
.,TRBV7-9,TRBJ2-3,.,CASSSRGGTQYF,TGTGCCAGCAGCTCGAGGGGGGGAACGCAGTATTTT
.,TRBV4-1,TRBJ2-1,.,CASSQEGRSQYNEQFF,TGCGCCAGCAGCCAAGAGGGGCGCTCCCAATACAATGAGCAGTTCTTC
.,TRBV5-4,TRBJ1-6,TRBD1,CASSTTGNGGPYNSPLHF,TGTGCCAGCAGCACGACAGGGAACGGAGGCCCCTATAATTCACCCCTCCACTTT
.,TRBV9,TRBJ2-1,TRBD2,CASSVSAGTYNEQFF,TGTGCCAGCAGCGTTTCAGCGGGGACCTACAATGAGCAGTTCTTC
.,TRBV7-2,TRBJ2-5,TRBD2,CASSPQRGGMKTQYF,TGTGCCAGCAGCCCCCAGCGGGGAGGGATGAAGACCCAGTACTTC
.,TRBV9,TRBJ2-2,TRBD2,CASSVDAGGAGELFF,TGTGCCAGCAGCGTAGACGCGGGAGGGGCCGGGGAGCTGTTTTTT
.,TRBV5-1,TRBJ2-1,.,CASSAGEQFF,TGCGCCAGCAGTGCCGGTGAGCAGTTCTTC
.,TRBV9,TRBJ1-5,TRBD1,CASSVGDSNYQPQHF,TGTGCCAGCAGCGTAGGGGACAGCAACTATCAGCCCCAGCATTTT
.,TRBV18,TRBJ2-1,TRBD1,CASSSGTGNNEQFF,TGTGCCAGCTCTTCCGGGACAGGGAACAATGAGCAGTTCTTC
once,TRBV7-2,TRBJ1-1,.,CASSLAFTVEAFF,TGTGCCAGCAGCTTAGCCTTTACAGTCGAAGCTTTCTTT
.,TRBV5-8,TRBJ1-6,.,CASSLDRSYNSPLHF,TGTGCCAGCAGCTTGGACAGAAGCTATAATTCACCCCTCCACTTT
once,TRBV5-6,TRBJ1-6,TRBD1,CASSYRDSFNSPLHF,TGTGCCAGCAGCTACAGGGACAGTTTCAATTCACCCCTCCACTTT
once,TRBV5-4,TRBJ2-7,TRBD1,CASRDRVTYEQYF,TGTGCCAGCCGGGACAGGGTTACCTACGAGCAGTACTTC
.,TRBV28,TRBJ2-3,TRBD1,CASSLVIQGTDTQYF,TGTGCCAGCAGTTTGGTTATACAGGGGACAGATACGCAGTATTTT
once,TRBV7-3,TRBJ2-1,.,CASSLLLSDEQFF,TGTGCCAGCAGCCTCCTGCTGAGCGATGAGCAGTTCTTC
.,TRBV19,TRBJ1-2,.,CASSILLDTDYGYTF,TGTGCCAGTAGTATTTTGTTGGACACTGACTATGGCTACACCTTC
.,TRBV12-2,TRBJ2-3,.,CASRSEDEGPRTDTQYF,TGTGCAAGTCGCTCCGAAGATGAGGGCCCCCGGACAGATACGCAGTATTTT
.,TRBV13,TRBJ2-7,TRBD1,CASSVQGNPYEQYF,TGTGCCAGCAGCGTACAGGGGAACCCCTACGAGCAGTACTTC
.,TRBV5-1,TRBJ2-5,.,CASRGVGTLRQETQYF,TGCGCCAGCAGAGGTGTAGGGACTTTGAGACAAGAGACCCAGTACTTC
.,TRBV6-6,TRBJ1-2,.,CASSSQLGRNYGYTF,TGTGCCAGCAGCTCCCAGCTAGGTAGGAACTATGGCTACACCTTC
once,TRBV9,TRBJ2-2,TRBD2,CASSILAGGPGGELFF,TGTGCCAGCAGCATACTAGCGGGGGGGCCGGGCGGGGAGCTGTTTTTT
.,TRBV27,TRBJ2-7,.,CASGEIGYEQYF,TGTGCCAGCGGGGAGATTGGCTACGAGCAGTACTTC
.,TRBV7-2,TRBJ2-7,.,CASSLGTPLEQYF,TGTGCCAGCAGCCTAGGGACACCCCTCGAGCAGTACTTC
.,TRBV13,TRBJ1-2,TRBD1,CASSLKGAADGYTF,TGTGCCAGCAGCCTAAAGGGGGCCGCGGATGGCTACACCTTC
.,TRBV11-3,TRBJ2-5,.,CASSLRDRWYQETQYF,TGTGCCAGCAGCTTGCGGGACAGATGGTACCAAGAGACCCAGTACTTC
.,TRBV27,TRBJ2-2,TRBD2,CASRGLAGGGELFF,TGTGCCAGCCGTGGACTAGCGGGAGGCGGGGAGCTGTTTTTT
.,TRBV6-1,TRBJ2-1,TRBD2,CASRLTSGSPSEQFF,TGTGCCAGCAGACTTACTAGCGGGAGCCCTTCGGAGCAGTTCTTC
.,TRBV7-6,TRBJ2-5,TRBD1,CASSFGDRVEETQYF,TGTGCCAGCAGCTTCGGGGACAGGGTCGAAGAGACCCAGTACTTC
.,TRBV15,TRBJ2-7,TRBD2,CATSRDLWKRESYEQYF,TGTGCCACCAGCAGAGATTTGTGGAAGCGGGAGTCCTACGAGCAGTACTTC
.,TRBV30,TRBJ2-3,.,CAWTGSAGAGTDTQYF,TGTGCCTGGACGGGTTCGGCGGGTGCAGGCACAGATACGCAGTATTTT
.,TRBV9,TRBJ1-2,TRBD1,CASSVGGTGSGYTF,TGTGCCAGCAGCGTAGGGGGGACAGGATCTGGCTACACCTTC